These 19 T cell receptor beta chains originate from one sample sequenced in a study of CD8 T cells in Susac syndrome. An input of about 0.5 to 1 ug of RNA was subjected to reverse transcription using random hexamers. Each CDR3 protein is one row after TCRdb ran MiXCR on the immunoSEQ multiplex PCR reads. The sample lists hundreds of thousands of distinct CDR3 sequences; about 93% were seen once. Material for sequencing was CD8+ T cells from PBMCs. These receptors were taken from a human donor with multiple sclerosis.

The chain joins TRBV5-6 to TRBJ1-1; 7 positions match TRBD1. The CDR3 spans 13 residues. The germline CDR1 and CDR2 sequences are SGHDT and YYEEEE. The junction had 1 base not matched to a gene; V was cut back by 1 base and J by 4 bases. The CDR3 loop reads CASSLYRGTEAFF. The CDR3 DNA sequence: TGTGCCAGCAGCTTGTACAGGGGCACTGAAGCTTTCTTT.

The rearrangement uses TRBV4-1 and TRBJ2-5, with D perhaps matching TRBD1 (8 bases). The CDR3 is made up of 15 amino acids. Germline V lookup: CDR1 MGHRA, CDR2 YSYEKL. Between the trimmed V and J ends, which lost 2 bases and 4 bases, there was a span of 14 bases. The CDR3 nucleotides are TGCGCCAGCAGCCAAACAGGGGGGGGGCCAGAGACCCAGTACTTC. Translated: CASSQTGGGPETQYF.

The CDR3, as DNA: TGTGCCAGCACCGACAGGGGTAGTAGAAGCACAGATACGCAGTATTTT. As protein: CASTDRGSRSTDTQYF. The rearrangement links TRBV7-9 to TRBJ2-3; 8 nucleotides align to TRBD1. After removal of 7 bases from V and 0 bases from J, the junction contained 9 bases not matched to a gene. The CDR3 extends over 16 amino acids. Germline V gene sequence: CDR1 SEHNR, CDR2 FQNEAQ (reference sequence).

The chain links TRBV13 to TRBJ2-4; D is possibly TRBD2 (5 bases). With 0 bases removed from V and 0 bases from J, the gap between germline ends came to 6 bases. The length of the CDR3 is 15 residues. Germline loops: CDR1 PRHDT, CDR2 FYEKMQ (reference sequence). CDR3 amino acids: CASSLGRVAKNIQYF. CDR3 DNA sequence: TGTGCCAGCAGCTTAGGGCGGGTAGCCAAAAACATTCAGTACTTC.

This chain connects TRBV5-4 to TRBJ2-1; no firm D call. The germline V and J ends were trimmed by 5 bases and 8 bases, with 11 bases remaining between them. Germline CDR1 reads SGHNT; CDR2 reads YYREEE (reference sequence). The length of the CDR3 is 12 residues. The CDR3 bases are TGTGCCAGCAGTTCCCGACTCGATGAGCAGTTCTTC. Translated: CASSSRLDEQFF.

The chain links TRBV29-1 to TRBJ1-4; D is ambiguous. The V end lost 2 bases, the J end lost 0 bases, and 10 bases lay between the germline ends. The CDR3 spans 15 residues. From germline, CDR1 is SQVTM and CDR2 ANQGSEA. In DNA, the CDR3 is TGCAGCGTTGAAACTCCGGGGTCAACTAATGAAAAACTGTTTTTT. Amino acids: CSVETPGSTNEKLFF.

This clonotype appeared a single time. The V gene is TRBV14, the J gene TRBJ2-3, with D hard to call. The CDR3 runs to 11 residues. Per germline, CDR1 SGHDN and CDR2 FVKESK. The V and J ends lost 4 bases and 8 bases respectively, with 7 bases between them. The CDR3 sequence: CASSRGSTQYF. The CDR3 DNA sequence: TGTGCCAGCAGCCGAGGAAGTACGCAGTATTTT.

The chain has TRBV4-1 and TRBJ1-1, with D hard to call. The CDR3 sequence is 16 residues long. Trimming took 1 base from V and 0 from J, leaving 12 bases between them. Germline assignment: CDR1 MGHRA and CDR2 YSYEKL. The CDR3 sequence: CASSQGRAYLNTEAFF. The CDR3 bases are TGCGCCAGCAGCCAAGGCCGGGCCTATCTGAACACTGAAGCTTTCTTT.

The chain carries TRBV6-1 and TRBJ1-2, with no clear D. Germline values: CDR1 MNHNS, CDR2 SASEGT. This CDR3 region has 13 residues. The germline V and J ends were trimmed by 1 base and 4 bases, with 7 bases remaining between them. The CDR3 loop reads CASSEGPVYGYTF. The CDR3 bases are TGTGCCAGCAGTGAAGGACCGGTCTATGGCTACACCTTC.

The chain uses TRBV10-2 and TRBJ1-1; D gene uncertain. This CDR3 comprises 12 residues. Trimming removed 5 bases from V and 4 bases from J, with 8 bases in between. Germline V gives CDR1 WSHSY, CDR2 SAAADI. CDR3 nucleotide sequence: TGCGCCAGCAGTCACGATGGCACTGAAGCTTTCTTT. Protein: CASSHDGTEAFF.

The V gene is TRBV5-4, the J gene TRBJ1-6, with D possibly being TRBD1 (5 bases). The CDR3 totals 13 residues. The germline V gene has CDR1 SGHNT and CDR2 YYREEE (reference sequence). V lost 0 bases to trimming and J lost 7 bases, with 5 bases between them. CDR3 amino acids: CASSLGQNSPLHF. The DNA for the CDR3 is TGTGCCAGCAGCTTGGGACAGAATTCACCCCTCCACTTT.

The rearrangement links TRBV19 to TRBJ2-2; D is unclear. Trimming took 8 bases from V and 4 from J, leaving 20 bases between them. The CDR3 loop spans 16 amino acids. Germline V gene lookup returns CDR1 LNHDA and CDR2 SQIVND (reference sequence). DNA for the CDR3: TGTGCCAGTCTCATTGTACACTCAGCTCCCACCGGGGAGCTGTTTTTT. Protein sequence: CASLIVHSAPTGELFF. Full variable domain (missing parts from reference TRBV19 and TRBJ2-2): DGGITQSPKYLFRKEGQNVTLSCEQNLNHDAMYWYRQDPGQGLRLIYYSQIVNDFQKGDIAEGYSVSREKKESFPLTVTSAQKNPTAFYLCASLIVHSAPTGELFFGEGSRLTVL.

CDR3: CASSYRTLGYMNTEAFF. Here the CDR3 DNA reads TGTGCCAGTAGTTATAGGACTCTAGGGTACATGAACACTGAAGCTTTCTTT. This sequence joins TRBV19 and TRBJ1-1; D is unclear. Germline V lookup: CDR1 LNHDA, CDR2 SQIVND (reference sequence). Trimming shortened V by 5 bases and J by 0 bases, and 19 bases separated the two germline ends. This CDR3 contains 17 residues.

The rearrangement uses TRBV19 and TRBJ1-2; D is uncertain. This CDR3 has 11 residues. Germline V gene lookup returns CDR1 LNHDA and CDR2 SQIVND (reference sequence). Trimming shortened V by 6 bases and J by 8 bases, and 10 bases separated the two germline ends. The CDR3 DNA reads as TGTGCCAGTAGCCCCGGCTTCGGCTACACCTTC. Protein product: CASSPGFGYTF. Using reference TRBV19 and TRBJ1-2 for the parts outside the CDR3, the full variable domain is DGGITQSPKYLFRKEGQNVTLSCEQNLNHDAMYWYRQDPGQGLRLIYYSQIVNDFQKGDIAEGYSVSREKKESFPLTVTSAQKNPTAFYLCASSPGFGYTFGSGTRLTVV.

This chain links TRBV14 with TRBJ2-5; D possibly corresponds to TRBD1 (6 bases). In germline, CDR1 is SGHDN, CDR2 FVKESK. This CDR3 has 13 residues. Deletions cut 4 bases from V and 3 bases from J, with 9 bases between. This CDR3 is CASSLGGKETQYF. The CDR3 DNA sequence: TGTGCCAGCAGCCTAGGGGGAAAAGAGACCCAGTACTTC.

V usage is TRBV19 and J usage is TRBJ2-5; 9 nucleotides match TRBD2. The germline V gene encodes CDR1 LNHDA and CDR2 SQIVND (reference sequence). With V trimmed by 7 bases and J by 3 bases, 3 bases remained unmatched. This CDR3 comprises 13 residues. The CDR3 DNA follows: TGTGCCAGTACCGTAGCGGGAGAAGAGACCCAGTACTTC. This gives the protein CASTVAGEETQYF. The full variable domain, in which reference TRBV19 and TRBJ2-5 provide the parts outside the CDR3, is DGGITQSPKYLFRKEGQNVTLSCEQNLNHDAMYWYRQDPGQGLRLIYYSQIVNDFQKGDIAEGYSVSREKKESFPLTVTSAQKNPTAFYLCASTVAGEETQYFGPGTRLLVL.

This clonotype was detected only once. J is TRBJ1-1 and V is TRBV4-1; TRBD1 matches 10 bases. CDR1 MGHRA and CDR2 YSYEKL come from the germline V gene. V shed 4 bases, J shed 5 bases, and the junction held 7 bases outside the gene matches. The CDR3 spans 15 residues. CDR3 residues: CASSLPGTGETEAFF. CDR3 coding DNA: TGCGCCAGCAGCCTACCCGGGACAGGGGAGACTGAAGCTTTCTTT.

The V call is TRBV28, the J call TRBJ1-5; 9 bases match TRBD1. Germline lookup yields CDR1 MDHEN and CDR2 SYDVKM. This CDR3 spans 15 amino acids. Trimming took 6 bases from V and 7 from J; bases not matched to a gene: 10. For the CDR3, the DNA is TGTGCCAGCAGACAACATACAGGGGGCGGACAGCCCCAGCATTTT. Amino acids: CASRQHTGGGQPQHF.

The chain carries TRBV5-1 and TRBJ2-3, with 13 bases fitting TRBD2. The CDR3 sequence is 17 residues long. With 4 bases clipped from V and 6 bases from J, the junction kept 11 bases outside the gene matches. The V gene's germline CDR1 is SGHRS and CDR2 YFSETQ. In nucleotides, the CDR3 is TGCGCCAGCAGCCCCCGACTAGCGGGAGGCTCGGCGGATACGCAGTATTTT. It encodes CASSPRLAGGSADTQYF.